A few counts support the clone carrying this TCR beta chain. No antigen is known for it. The diagnosis combined clinical symptoms, thyroxine, TRAb, thyroid ultrasound and orbital computed tomography scans. Sampling around 9.8 ml of fresh peripheral blood provided the PBMCs. Investigators amplified TCR beta CDR3 regions from RNA transcripts. An initial RT-PCR round employing HTBI primers preceded a second-round multiplex PCR. TCRdb analysed the multiplex PCR reads with MiXCR anew, one entry per CDR3 protein. The profile covers hundreds of thousands of distinct CDR3 sequences, with 22% appearing a single time and more than 5.5% taken by the ten largest. V was cut by 2 bases and J by 2 bases, with 7 bases left in between. Germline V gene data show CDR1 as SGHAT and CDR2 as FQNNGV. This CDR3 has 14 amino acids. This entry belongs to a study of Graves' ophthalmopathy and Graves' hyperthyroidism. Study context: Investigators collected peripheral blood at initial diagnosis, before any treatment was given. Overall study results and limits: Detection in blood was also observed for most expanded thyroid clonotypes above 0.001 frequency.

The source is a woman in her late teens or twenties with stable Graves' hyperthyroidism. Some clones in this sample may be carry-over from other donors' samples. The chain has TRBV11-2 and TRBJ1-3; maybe TRBD1 (6 bases). Input material: peripheral blood. The CDR3 nucleotides are TGTGCCAGCAGCTTAACAGGGACTGGAAACACCATATATTTT. Translation gives CASSLTGTGNTIYF.